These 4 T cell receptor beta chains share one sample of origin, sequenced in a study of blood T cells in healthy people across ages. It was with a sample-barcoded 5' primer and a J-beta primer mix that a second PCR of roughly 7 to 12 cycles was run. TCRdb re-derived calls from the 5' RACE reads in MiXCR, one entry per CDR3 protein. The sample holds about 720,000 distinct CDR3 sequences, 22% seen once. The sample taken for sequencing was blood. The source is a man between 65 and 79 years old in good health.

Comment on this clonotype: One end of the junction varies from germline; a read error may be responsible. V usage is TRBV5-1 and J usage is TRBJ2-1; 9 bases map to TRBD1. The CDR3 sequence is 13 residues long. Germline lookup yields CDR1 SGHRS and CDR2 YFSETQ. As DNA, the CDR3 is TGCGCCAGCAGCTTGGAGCTGTGGGACAGGGTTTACTTC. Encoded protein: CASSLELWDRVYF.

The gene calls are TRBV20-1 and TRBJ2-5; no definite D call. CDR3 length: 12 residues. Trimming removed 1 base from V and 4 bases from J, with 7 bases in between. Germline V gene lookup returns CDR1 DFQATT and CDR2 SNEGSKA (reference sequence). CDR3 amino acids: CSARVGIETQYF. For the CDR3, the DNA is TGCAGTGCTAGAGTCGGAATAGAGACCCAGTACTTC.

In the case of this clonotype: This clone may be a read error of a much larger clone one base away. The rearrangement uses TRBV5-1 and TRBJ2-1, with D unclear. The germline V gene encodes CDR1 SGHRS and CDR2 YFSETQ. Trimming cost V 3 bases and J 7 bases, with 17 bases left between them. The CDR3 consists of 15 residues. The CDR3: CASSSPRNIGNEQFF. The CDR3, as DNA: TGCGCCAGCAGCTCGCCGAGGAACATTGGGAATGAGCAGTTCTTC.

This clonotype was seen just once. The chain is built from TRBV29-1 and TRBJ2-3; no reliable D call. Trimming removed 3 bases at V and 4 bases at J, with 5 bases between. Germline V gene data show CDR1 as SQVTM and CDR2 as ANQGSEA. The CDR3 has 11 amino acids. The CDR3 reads CSVEGADTQYF. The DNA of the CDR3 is TGCAGCGTTGAGGGCGCAGATACGCAGTATTTT.